This is a list of T cell receptor beta chains from one sample in a study of control samples from healthy donors and cancer patients. TCRdb keeps only in-frame clones here, not all; method: immunoSEQ multiplex PCR. The sample holds about 120,000 clones, approximately 92% seen once. The sample was blood. The receptors shown here come from a man aged 18 to 30 in good health. The CDR3 runs from the conserved cysteine through the conserved F or W. A D gene is named only where the DNA matches it firmly. Clone size is stated in some rows and not others, as once, few, many or a class when expanded.

clone_size: NA; d_call: NA; j_call: TRBJ1-1; v_call: TRBV5-6; cdr3_nt: TGTGCCAGCAGCTTGGAACCCAACACTGAAGCTTTCTTT; cdr3_aa: CASSLEPNTEAFF
clone_size: once; d_call: NA; j_call: TRBJ2-1; v_call: TRBV6-6; cdr3_nt: TGTGCCAGCAGTTATCTCCTAGCCAGTGAGCAGTTCTTC; cdr3_aa: CASSYLLASEQFF
clone_size: few; d_call: TRBD1; j_call: TRBJ1-2; v_call: TRBV29-1; cdr3_nt: TGCAGCGTTGGCCCTCAGGGGGGCTATGGCTACACCTTC; cdr3_aa: CSVGPQGGYGYTF
clone_size: NA; d_call: TRBD1; j_call: TRBJ1-1; v_call: TRBV19; cdr3_nt: TGTGCCAGTAGTAGTCGGACAGGGGCGAGCACTGAAGCTTTCTTT; cdr3_aa: CASSSRTGASTEAFF
clone_size: NA; d_call: NA; j_call: TRBJ1-2; v_call: TRBV4-1; cdr3_nt: TGCGCCAGCAGCAACCGATCGGGGACGCCCTATGGCTACACCTTC; cdr3_aa: CASSNRSGTPYGYTF
clone_size: NA; d_call: TRBD2; j_call: TRBJ2-7; v_call: TRBV6-7; cdr3_nt: TGTGCCAGCAGTCATGGACTAGCGGGGGGAAATTCCTACGAGCAGTACTTC; cdr3_aa: CASSHGLAGGNSYEQYF
clone_size: NA; d_call: NA; j_call: TRBJ2-3; v_call: TRBV9; cdr3_nt: TGTGCCAGCAGCCCCGGGGCTCAGAAGGCTAAGCAGTATTTT; cdr3_aa: CASSPGAQKAKQYF
clone_size: NA; d_call: NA; j_call: TRBJ2-7; v_call: TRBV5-1; cdr3_nt: TGCGCCAGCAGCCAAAACCCGCCGAGCTACGAGCAGTACTTC; cdr3_aa: CASSQNPPSYEQYF
clone_size: NA; d_call: NA; j_call: TRBJ1-5; v_call: TRBV29-1; cdr3_nt: TGCAGCGTTGCTATCGGGGACGGTAGGGCGATTAGCAATCAGCCCCAGCATTTT; cdr3_aa: CSVAIGDGRAISNQPQHF
clone_size: NA; d_call: NA; j_call: TRBJ1-2; v_call: TRBV25-1; cdr3_nt: TGTGCCAGCAGTTCGAGAACAACCCTCGGTGGCTACACCTTC; cdr3_aa: CASSSRTTLGGYTF
clone_size: NA; d_call: NA; j_call: TRBJ2-6; v_call: TRBV21-1; cdr3_nt: TGTGCCAGGCTAGGGATCTCTGGGGCCAACGTCCTGACTTTC; cdr3_aa: CARLGISGANVLTF
clone_size: NA; d_call: NA; j_call: TRBJ1-2; v_call: TRBV3-1/TRBV3-2; cdr3_nt: TGTGCCAGCAGCCGTGGACAGAACTATGGCTACACCTTC; cdr3_aa: CASSRGQNYGYTF
clone_size: NA; d_call: NA; j_call: TRBJ2-5; v_call: TRBV20-1; cdr3_nt: TGCAGTGCTACCCAGGAGACCCAGTACTTC; cdr3_aa: CSATQETQYF